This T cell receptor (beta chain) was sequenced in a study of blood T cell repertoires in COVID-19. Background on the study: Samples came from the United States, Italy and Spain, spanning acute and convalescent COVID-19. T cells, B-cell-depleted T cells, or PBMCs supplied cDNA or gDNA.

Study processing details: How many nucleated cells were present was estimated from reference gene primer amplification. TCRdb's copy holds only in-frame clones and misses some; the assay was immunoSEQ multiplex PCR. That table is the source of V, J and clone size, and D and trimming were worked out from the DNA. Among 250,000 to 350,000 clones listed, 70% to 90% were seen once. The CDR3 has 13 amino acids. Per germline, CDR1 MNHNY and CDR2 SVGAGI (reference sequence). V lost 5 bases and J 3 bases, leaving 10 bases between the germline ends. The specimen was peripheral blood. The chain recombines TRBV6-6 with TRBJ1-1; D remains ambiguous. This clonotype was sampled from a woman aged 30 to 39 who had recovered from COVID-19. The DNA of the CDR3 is TGTGCCAGCAGTCTCGGCGAGGACACTGAAGCTTTCTTT. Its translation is CASSLGEDTEAFF.